Listed below are T cell receptor beta chains from one sample, sequenced in a study of shared clonotypes between healthy human individuals. The repertoire was sequenced with immunoSEQ multiplex PCR; TCRdb's copy has only in-frame clones and lacks some. The table lists some 600,000 clones, approximately 96% of them singletons. The specimen sequenced was naive CD8+ T cells sorted from blood. These receptors originate from a woman aged 25 to 45 in good health. CDR3s include the opening cysteine and the closing phenylalanine or tryptophan. The order of the fields is D gene, V gene, clone size, J gene, CDR3 DNA, CDR3 protein. D genes are given only for firm matches. Not all rows give a size; the values are once, few, many and, for expanded clones, a class.

-	TRBV9	-	TRBJ1-1	TGTGCCAGCAGCGTAGATATTAGGGGAGGGAACACTGAAGCTTTCTTT	CASSVDIRGGNTEAFF
-	TRBV13	-	TRBJ2-3	TGTGCCAGCAGCTTAGCTCCCGCGTTGGATACGCAGTATTTT	CASSLAPALDTQYF
-	TRBV13	-	TRBJ2-7	TGTGCCAGCAGCTTGAGGGGTCACTACGAGCAGTACTTC	CASSLRGHYEQYF
TRBD2	TRBV5-1	-	TRBJ2-1	TGCGCCAGCAGCTGGGCTTTCGGGAGGGGACCCAATGAGCAGTTCTTC	CASSWAFGRGPNEQFF
-	TRBV28	-	TRBJ1-2	TGTGCCAGCAGTTTTGATCGAGGGACCGTGGGCGGCTACACCTTC	CASSFDRGTVGGYTF
-	TRBV29-1	-	TRBJ2-2	TGCAGCGCTGTAACAGGGATCCTCTCCACCGGGGAGCTGTTTTTT	CSAVTGILSTGELFF
-	TRBV30	-	TRBJ2-7	TGTGCCTGGAGTGTACCCGGTCCCGAGCAGTACTTC	CAWSVPGPEQYF
-	TRBV28	-	TRBJ2-7	TGTGCCAGCAGCCGCGCCTACGAGCAGTACTTC	CASSRAYEQYF
TRBD2	TRBV5-5	-	TRBJ2-3	TGTGCCAGCAGCACCGGACTAGCGGGAGTCAGAGATACGCAGTATTTT	CASSTGLAGVRDTQYF
-	TRBV5-1	-	TRBJ2-7	TGCGCCAGCAGCTTGGCCCAGGGTAGCGCCTCCTACGAGCAGTACTTC	CASSLAQGSASYEQYF
-	TRBV10-2	-	TRBJ2-1	TGCGCCAGCAGTGAGTCAGTTTACAATGAGCAGTTCTTC	CASSESVYNEQFF
-	TRBV30	-	TRBJ2-1	TGTGCCTGGAGTGTTCGGTCGGGGGAGCAGTTCTTC	CAWSVRSGEQFF
-	TRBV29-1	-	TRBJ2-1	TGCAGCGTCCTGGGTGGCTCACTAAACCACAATGAGCAGTTCTTC	CSVLGGSLNHNEQFF
TRBD1	TRBV6-6	-	TRBJ2-1	TGTGCCAGCAGTAAATCGACAGGGAGAAACAATGAGCAGTTCTTC	CASSKSTGRNNEQFF
-	TRBV7-3	-	TRBJ2-7	TGTGCCAGCAGCTCCCGACCAACGGGCTACGAGCAGTACTTC	CASSSRPTGYEQYF
-	TRBV21-1	once	TRBJ1-2	TGTGCCAGCAGGATCCTACCCTCCGACAGAAACTATGGCTACACCTTC	CASRILPSDRNYGYTF
-	TRBV28	once	TRBJ2-7	TGTGCCAGCAGTCGGGCCGGGACCTCCTACGAGCAGTACTTC	CASSRAGTSYEQYF
-	TRBV6-1	-	TRBJ2-1	TGTGCCAGCAGTGAATCCCTGATTGGCTCCTACAATGAGCAGTTCTTC	CASSESLIGSYNEQFF
-	TRBV6-1	-	TRBJ2-7	TGTGCCAGCAGTGAGGGCGTCATGGAGATCACCTACGAGCAGTACTTC	CASSEGVMEITYEQYF
-	TRBV13	-	TRBJ2-3	TGTGCCAGCAGCCCCAACACAGATACGCAGTATTTT	CASSPNTDTQYF
-	TRBV4-1	-	TRBJ1-4	TGCGCCAGCACCTACACGGGGGCAACTAATGAAAAACTGTTTTTT	CASTYTGATNEKLFF
TRBD1	TRBV27	-	TRBJ1-2	TGTGCCAGCAGATCAGGGGGGTCTAACTATGGCTACACCTTC	CASRSGGSNYGYTF
-	TRBV30	once	TRBJ2-1	TGTGCCTGGAGAGAGAGGGCTAACGGATACAATGAGCAGTTCTTC	CAWRERANGYNEQFF
-	TRBV7-3	-	TRBJ2-1	TGTGCCAGCAGCCTTCCTGGGCAGTTGGGGCTTCACAAAGTCCATGAGCAGTTCTTC	CASSLPGQLGLHKVHEQFF
TRBD1	TRBV6-5	few	TRBJ2-7	TGTGCCAGCAGTTACTCCTGGACAGGGCAAATCTACGAGCAGTACTTC	CASSYSWTGQIYEQYF
-	TRBV2	-	TRBJ1-4	TGTGCCAGCAGTGAACAGGGGATAGATGAAAAACTGTTTTTT	CASSEQGIDEKLFF
TRBD2	TRBV18	-	TRBJ2-5	TGTGCCAGCTCCCATATAGGACTAGCGGGACCACGATACCAAGAGACCCAGTACTTC	CASSHIGLAGPRYQETQYF
TRBD2	TRBV29-1	-	TRBJ2-1	TGCAGCGTTGAAGATGCTAGCGGGAGGGCCTTTTCCTACAATGAGCAGTTCTTC	CSVEDASGRAFSYNEQFF
TRBD1	TRBV19	-	TRBJ1-1	TGTGCCAGTAGTTCCCGGACAGGGGGTAACACTGAAGCTTTCTTT	CASSSRTGGNTEAFF
-	TRBV28	-	TRBJ2-7	TGTGCCAGCAGTGGGGTAGCGGCCTACGAGCAGTACTTC	CASSGVAAYEQYF
-	TRBV5-6	-	TRBJ1-5	TGTGCCAGCAGCTTGAAACGTTATAGCAATCAGCCCCAGCATTTT	CASSLKRYSNQPQHF
-	TRBV5-6	-	TRBJ2-1	TGTGCCAGCAGCTTGTTTACACACTCCTACAATGAGCAGTTCTTC	CASSLFTHSYNEQFF
TRBD1	TRBV10-2	-	TRBJ2-5	TGCGCCAGCAGTGACCGGGACAGGCTGGGGGAGACCCAGTACTTC	CASSDRDRLGETQYF
TRBD1	TRBV6-4	-	TRBJ2-2	TGTGCCAGCACCGAGCTAGACAGGGGGAACCACGGGGAGCTGTTTTTT	CASTELDRGNHGELFF
-	TRBV15	-	TRBJ2-1	TGTGCCACCAGCAGAGGACCCGGGGTGGGGGGTGAGCAGTTCTTC	CATSRGPGVGGEQFF
-	TRBV6-5	-	TRBJ2-3	TGTGCCAGCAGTTACTCGATTGTCGCAGATACGCAGTATTTT	CASSYSIVADTQYF
TRBD1	TRBV10-2	-	TRBJ1-1	TGCGCCAGCAAACCGACAGGGAGGGATGCGACTGAAGCTTTCTTT	CASKPTGRDATEAFF
-	TRBV7-7	-	TRBJ2-1	TGTGCCAGCAGCTTAGACGGATTCTACAATGAGCAGTTCTTC	CASSLDGFYNEQFF
-	TRBV2	-	TRBJ2-3	TGTGCCAGCTCAAAGACAGATACGCAGTATTTT	CASSKTDTQYF
TRBD2	TRBV5-6	-	TRBJ2-7	TGTGCCAGCAGCTTACCAGCGGGAGTACCCGAGCAGTACTTC	CASSLPAGVPEQYF
TRBD1	TRBV5-6	-	TRBJ2-3	TGTGCCAGCAGCCCGACAGGGCGCACAGATACGCAGTATTTT	CASSPTGRTDTQYF
TRBD1	TRBV5-1	-	TRBJ1-4	TGCGCCAGCAGCTCCCGGACAGGGAATGAAAAACTGTTTTTT	CASSSRTGNEKLFF
TRBD2	TRBV4-1	-	TRBJ2-7	TGCGCCAGCAGCCACGTCGCGCAGCGGGAGGTCGGGTACGAGCAGTACTTC	CASSHVAQREVGYEQYF
-	TRBV19	-	TRBJ1-5	TGTGCCAGTAGTCGACGGACTGAGGAATTGCAGCCCCAGCATTTT	CASSRRTEELQPQHF
-	TRBV7-9	-	TRBJ2-3	TGTGCCAGCAGCCCCCGACAGCTCGATACGCAGTATTTT	CASSPRQLDTQYF
-	TRBV5-8	-	TRBJ1-5	TGTGCCAGCAGCTTTAATAGCAATCAGCCCCAGCATTTT	CASSFNSNQPQHF
-	TRBV6-6	-	TRBJ2-7	TGTGCCAGCAGTTACTCGCGGTCCCACGAGCAGTACTTC	CASSYSRSHEQYF
-	TRBV9	-	TRBJ2-7	TGTGCCAGCAGCGTAGTGGGGACCGACCCCTACGAGCAGTACTTC	CASSVVGTDPYEQYF
TRBD2	TRBV25-1	-	TRBJ2-1	TGTGCCAGCAGCGACCTAGCGGGAGACCCCTACAATGAGCAGTTCTTC	CASSDLAGDPYNEQFF
TRBD2	TRBV13	-	TRBJ2-3	TGTGCCAGCAGCTCTCCGTTAGCGGGAGGGAGCACAGATACGCAGTATTTT	CASSSPLAGGSTDTQYF
-	TRBV4-1	-	TRBJ2-5	TGCGCCAGCAGCCAAGATGGGGAAGAGACCCAGTACTTC	CASSQDGEETQYF
-	TRBV11-2	-	TRBJ2-7	TGTGCCAGCAGCCCCCCAGCATGGGGAAACTCCTACGAGCAGTACTTC	CASSPPAWGNSYEQYF
TRBD2	TRBV5-4	-	TRBJ2-3	TGTGCCAGCAGCTTTGGTAGCGGGAACACAGATACGCAGTATTTT	CASSFGSGNTDTQYF
-	TRBV5-6	-	TRBJ2-5	TGTGCCAGCAGCTCCCTCGGGGGTGGATCATCGCTGACCCAGTACTTC	CASSSLGGGSSLTQYF
-	TRBV28	-	TRBJ2-7	TGTGCCAGCAGTTACAAATACGAGCAGTACTTC	CASSYKYEQYF
-	TRBV7-9	once	TRBJ1-4	TGTGCCAGCAGCTTAACCTCCGGGACATTGCGAGAAAAACTGTTTTTT	CASSLTSGTLREKLFF
-	TRBV6-5	-	TRBJ2-3	TGTGCCAGCAGTTACTCCGTGGGGTTTACGCAGTATTTT	CASSYSVGFTQYF
TRBD2	TRBV27	-	TRBJ2-7	TGTGCCAGCAGAGTAGCGGGAGGGTACGAGCAGTACTTC	CASRVAGGYEQYF
TRBD1	TRBV7-6	-	TRBJ2-7	TGTGCCAGCAGCTTAGGGGACAGTAACGAGCAGTACTTC	CASSLGDSNEQYF
-	TRBV4-2	-	TRBJ1-4	TGTGCCAGCAGCCTCAAGGAAGGGCTAGCTAATGAAAAACTGTTTTTT	CASSLKEGLANEKLFF